This T cell receptor (beta chain) was identified in a study of blood T cells in healthy people across ages. This clonotype was found many times. The authors ran a second PCR of 7 to 11 cycles using a sample-barcoded 5' primer and a J-beta primer mix. TCRdb redid the calling of the 5' RACE reads with MiXCR, one entry per CDR3 protein. The sample contains 650,000 to 800,000 distinct CDR3 sequences, around 45% of which appear only once. No fewer than 5 micrograms of total RNA were isolated from every sample. Trimming removed 7 bases from V and 1 base from J, with 4 bases in between. CDR3 length: 10 amino acids. CDR1 SQVTM and CDR2 ANQGSEA come from the germline V gene.

The rearrangement uses TRBV29-1 and TRBJ2-5; D gene ambiguous. Sequenced: blood. The clonotype comes from a man aged 60-69 years in good health. DNA for the CDR3: TGCAGCGGGGGCCAAGAGACCCAGTACTTC. It translates to CSGGQETQYF.